This T cell receptor beta chain was profiled in a study of T cell responses to AZD1222 COVID-19 vaccine. The study's findings and limits: Following two doses of AZD1222, Spike-specific TCR breadth and depth rose. Baseline seropositivity characterized only a handful of AZD1222 recipients. Along spike, vaccine-associated CD4 TCRs were found throughout, with dominance at 160-218 and 743-854. The reported proportion of spike-specific TCRs targeting unmutated variant regions was nearly half.

Profiling relied on immunoSEQ multiplex PCR, and the TCRdb table lists in-frame clones only, not all of them. The sample carries 70,000 to 100,000 clones, 75% to 90% recorded once. V was shortened by 6 bases and J by 2 bases, with 17 bases between the two germline ends. CDR1 is SGHVS, CDR2 FQNEAQ, per germline. The CDR3 loop spans 15 amino acids. Only one count was recorded for this clone. The antigen is undetermined. The sample carries other DNA sequences with the same CDR3. This TCR was sampled from an adult who received the AZD1222 COVID-19 vaccine. Sample: peripheral blood, taken 28 days after the second AZD1222 dose. This chain joins TRBV7-8 and TRBJ2-7; tentatively, D is TRBD2 (5 bases). The CDR3 bases are TGTGCCAGCAGTAGTCCGCCGGACTTAACCTACGAGCAGTACTTC. Amino acids: CASSSPPDLTYEQYF.